A selection of T cell receptor beta chains follows, all from one sample in a study of a mutant IDH1 vaccine in newly diagnosed glioma. Clones were read by immunoSEQ multiplex PCR, and TCRdb kept only the in-frame ones, dropping some. The sample lists tens of thousands of clones; around 74% were seen once. The sample in question was PBMCs, obtained from a glioma patient treated with radiotherapy, temozolomide or both. These receptors were collected from a man between 45 and 60 years old with glioma. Both conserved end residues are part of each CDR3. D genes are given only for firm matches. Rows may omit the clone size; those that give it use once, few, many or a size class.

J	size	length	D	V	DNA	CDR3
TRBJ1-1	.	14	TRBD1	TRBV7-9	TGTGCCAGCAGCGCCAGGGGGCTGAACACTGAAGCTTTCTTT	CASSARGLNTEAFF
TRBJ1-2	.	14	.	TRBV2	TGTGCCAGCCCGGAGGGGGAGGCAGTTAATGGCTACACCTTC	CASPEGEAVNGYTF
TRBJ2-7	few	16	TRBD2	TRBV27	TGTGCCAGCAGTTCACTAGGGGAGGGGATCTCCTACGAGCAGTACTTC	CASSSLGEGISYEQYF
TRBJ2-3	.	14	.	TRBV5-4	TGTGCCAGCAGCTTGGCCGGGCCAGGGGATACGCAGTATTTT	CASSLAGPGDTQYF
TRBJ2-3	.	14	.	TRBV9	TGTGCCAGCAGCGTAGGATCGGTCGCAGATACGCAGTATTTT	CASSVGSVADTQYF
TRBJ1-2	.	12	.	TRBV6-5	TGTGCCAGCAGTCTCGGGAACTATGGCTACACCTTC	CASSLGNYGYTF
TRBJ2-2	once	13	.	TRBV5-1	TGCGCCAGCAGCAGGGCGCGGGACGGGGAGCTGTTTTTT	CASSRARDGELFF
TRBJ1-6	.	15	.	TRBV30	TGTGCCTGGAGCGGTGAGGCATATCCTAATTCCCCCCTCCACTTT	CAWSGEAYPNSPLHF
TRBJ2-1	.	12	.	TRBV29-1	TGCAGCGTTGGTGTCAGGGGAGATGAGCAGTTCTTC	CSVGVRGDEQFF
TRBJ1-2	.	14	.	TRBV10-3	TGTGCCATCAGTGTCGGGGGGGAGAGGTATGGCTACACCTTC	CAISVGGERYGYTF
TRBJ1-3	.	14	.	TRBV5-1	TGCGCCAGCAGCTCAACAGGGACGGGAAACACCATATATTTT	CASSSTGTGNTIYF
TRBJ1-1	.	11	.	TRBV2	TGTGCCAGCAATTTCCACACTGAAGCTTTCTTT	CASNFHTEAFF
TRBJ1-4	.	11	.	TRBV19	TGTGCCACCGCCTTGGATGAAAAACTGTTTTTT	CATALDEKLFF
TRBJ1-1	.	14	.	TRBV6-1	TGTGCCAGCTTTGGTCGGGAGGGAGGCGCAGAAGCTTTCTTT	CASFGREGGAEAFF
TRBJ1-5	.	12	.	TRBV6-1	TGTGCCAGCAGGGACATCGATCAGCCCCAGCATTTT	CASRDIDQPQHF
TRBJ1-3	once	16	.	TRBV11-2	TGTGCCAGCAGCTTAGATCCGGGAGGCTCTGGAAACACCATATATTTT	CASSLDPGGSGNTIYF
TRBJ1-2	.	16	TRBD1	TRBV27	TGTGCCAGCAGTCCGGGGGGGGCAGGGGGACGCTATGGCTACACCTTC	CASSPGGAGGRYGYTF
TRBJ1-1	few	12	.	TRBV30	TGTGCCTGGAGTGTGGGATGGGATGAAGCTTTCTTT	CAWSVGWDEAFF
TRBJ2-3	.	17	.	TRBV7-9	TGTGCCAGCAGCGAGTATACAACGGCAACTAGCACAGATACGCAGTATTTT	CASSEYTTATSTDTQYF
TRBJ1-1	once	15	.	TRBV5-1	TGCGCCAGCAGCTTGAACCCGGGGGGGTTCACTGAAGCTTTCTTT	CASSLNPGGFTEAFF
TRBJ1-5	.	15	TRBD1	TRBV2	TGTGCCAGCAGTCCTGGTCGACAGGGGATTCAGCCCCAGCATTTT	CASSPGRQGIQPQHF
TRBJ1-6	few	16	.	TRBV4-2	TGTGCCAGCAGCAATAGTTTGGGGGTCCGACATTCACCCCTCCACTTT	CASSNSLGVRHSPLHF
TRBJ2-3	.	12	.	TRBV19	TGTGCCAGTAGTATAGTCGCAGATACGCAGTATTTT	CASSIVADTQYF
TRBJ2-1	once	14	.	TRBV10-3	TGTGCCAGTTCACTCGTCACTCGACCCAATGAGCAGTTCTTC	CASSLVTRPNEQFF
TRBJ2-7	.	16	.	TRBV5-1	TGCGCCAGCAGCTTAACGGGGGCCCTGAGCTCCTACGAGCAGTACTTC	CASSLTGALSSYEQYF
TRBJ1-3	medium-sized	11	.	TRBV20-1	TGCAGTGCTCTGTCTGGAAACACCATATATTTT	CSALSGNTIYF
TRBJ2-2	once	15	TRBD1	TRBV5-1	TGCGCCAGCAGCTTCCGACAGGGTTGGGACGGGGAGCTGTTTTTT	CASSFRQGWDGELFF
TRBJ1-5	.	13	TRBD1	TRBV30	TGTGCCTGGAGTCCGACAGGGAGTCGGCCCCAGCATTTT	CAWSPTGSRPQHF
TRBJ1-3	once	17	.	TRBV9	TGTGCCAGCAGCGTGACTTCCACCCGGCCATCTGGAAACACCATATATTTT	CASSVTSTRPSGNTIYF
TRBJ2-5	.	16	TRBD1	TRBV5-4	TGTGCCAGCAGCTTACGACAGGGCTTATACCAAGAGACCCAGTACTTC	CASSLRQGLYQETQYF
TRBJ2-2	once	14	.	TRBV5-5	TGTGCCAGCAGCTTGTATCGGGGGACCGGGGAGCTGTTTTTT	CASSLYRGTGELFF
TRBJ2-2	.	12	TRBD1	TRBV10-3	TGTGCCATCAGGACAGGGTTGGGGGAGCTGTTTTTT	CAIRTGLGELFF
TRBJ2-6	.	15	.	TRBV30	TGTGCCTGGAGACCGTCGGGGCTTAAGGCCAACGTCCTGACTTTC	CAWRPSGLKANVLTF
TRBJ2-5	once	16	TRBD2	TRBV5-4	TGTGCCAGCAGCTTGGCCCGCGGGGGAAACCAAGAGACCCAGTACTTC	CASSLARGGNQETQYF
TRBJ2-3	.	17	.	TRBV7-9	TGTGCCAGCAGCCCCATAGATGGGGGATTAATGACGGATACGCAGTATTTT	CASSPIDGGLMTDTQYF
TRBJ1-5	few	12	.	TRBV6-6	TGTGCCAGCAGTTCCACCGATCAGCCCCAGCATTTT	CASSSTDQPQHF
TRBJ2-1	once	14	TRBD2	TRBV30	TGTGCCTGGAGGGATAGCGGGGGGGCCGATGAGCAGTTCTTC	CAWRDSGGADEQFF
TRBJ2-5	.	15	.	TRBV9	TGTGCCAGCAGCGTAGCGGGGGGCATGAGGGAGACCCAGTACTTC	CASSVAGGMRETQYF
TRBJ1-2	once	15	TRBD1	TRBV27	TGTGCCAGCAGCTACGGACAGGGTCGGGCGGGCGGCTACACCTTC	CASSYGQGRAGGYTF
TRBJ2-5	.	13	TRBD2	TRBV6-5	TGTGCCAGCAAGACTAGCGGGGGGGGGACCCAGTACTTC	CASKTSGGGTQYF
TRBJ1-1	.	16	.	TRBV19	TGTGCCAGTAGTCCCCCCGCAAGCGGGGCGGACACTGAAGCTTTCTTT	CASSPPASGADTEAFF
TRBJ1-5	.	16	TRBD1	TRBV5-5	TGTGCCAGCAGCTTAGACCCGGGACAGCCGAATCAGCCCCAGCATTTT	CASSLDPGQPNQPQHF
TRBJ2-5	once	17	TRBD1	TRBV2	TGTGCCAGCAGTTACAACCACCCGGGACAGGGGTCAGAGACCCAGTACTTC	CASSYNHPGQGSETQYF
TRBJ2-5	.	13	.	TRBV30	TGTGCCTGGAGTGTACAGGGACGGGAGACCCAGTACTTC	CAWSVQGRETQYF
TRBJ2-5	.	14	TRBD2	TRBV2	TGTGCCAGCAGTGAGTCTAGCGGGCAAGAGACCCAGTACTTC	CASSESSGQETQYF
TRBJ2-1	.	13	TRBD2	TRBV2	TGTGCCAGCAGTGAATCTTTGGCGGGAGCGCAGTTCTTC	CASSESLAGAQFF
TRBJ2-7	once	16	TRBD1	TRBV2	TGTGCCAGCAGTCCACCCCGGGACAGCGTTACCTACGAGCAGTACTTC	CASSPPRDSVTYEQYF
TRBJ1-2	.	11	.	TRBV20-1	TGCAGTGCTAGACAGAACTATGGCTACACCTTC	CSARQNYGYTF
TRBJ1-1	.	15	.	TRBV6-5	TGTGCCAGCAGTTACTCGCGGACGGTGAACACTGAAGCTTTCTTT	CASSYSRTVNTEAFF
TRBJ2-5	.	14	.	TRBV10-2	TGCGCCAGCAGTGAGTCTGGGCAGCAAGAGACCCAGTACTTC	CASSESGQQETQYF
TRBJ2-1	.	13	.	TRBV6-6	TGTGCCAGCCTTAAGGGCCTTGCCAATGAGCAGTTCTTC	CASLKGLANEQFF
TRBJ2-5	.	14	.	TRBV16	TGTGCCAGCAGCCAATCGTGGGACGGAGAGACCCAGTACTTC	CASSQSWDGETQYF
TRBJ1-1	.	14	TRBD1	TRBV6-6	TGTGCCAGCAGGCAGGGGGCTCGGGGGACTGAAGCTTTCTTT	CASRQGARGTEAFF
TRBJ1-3	.	14	.	TRBV2	TGTGCCAGCAGATTAAGGGGGTCTGGAAACACCATATATTTT	CASRLRGSGNTIYF